This T cell receptor (beta chain) was found in a study of shared T cell receptors in the human thymus. The germline gives CDR1 MNHNS, CDR2 SASEGT. The CDR3 loop spans 14 amino acids. Losses at the gene ends were 5 bases for V and 7 bases for J; bases not matched to a gene: 6. Sequenced by immunoSEQ multiplex PCR; TCRdb stores in-frame clones only, minus some. The table lists about 380,000 clones, 85% to 95% of them singletons. The chain has TRBV6-1 and TRBJ2-7; 12 bases are shared with TRBD2. The material sequenced was thymocytes. The receptor's source is a human donor. CDR3 amino acids: CASSPRLAGVEQYF. Written as DNA, the CDR3 is TGTGCCAGCAGTCCCCGACTAGCGGGAGTTGAGCAGTACTTC.